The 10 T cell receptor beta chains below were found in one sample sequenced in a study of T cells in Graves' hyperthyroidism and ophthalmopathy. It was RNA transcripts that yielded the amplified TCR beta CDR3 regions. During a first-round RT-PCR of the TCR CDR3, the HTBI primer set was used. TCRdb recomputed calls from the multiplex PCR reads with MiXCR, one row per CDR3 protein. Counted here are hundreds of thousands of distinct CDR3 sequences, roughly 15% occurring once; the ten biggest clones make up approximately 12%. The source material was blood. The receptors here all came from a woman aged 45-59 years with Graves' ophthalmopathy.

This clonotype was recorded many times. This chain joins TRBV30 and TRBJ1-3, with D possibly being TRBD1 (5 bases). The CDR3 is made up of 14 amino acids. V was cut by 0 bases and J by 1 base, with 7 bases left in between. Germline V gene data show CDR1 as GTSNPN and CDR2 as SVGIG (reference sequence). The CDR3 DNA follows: TGTGCCTGGAGTGTAGGGACTTCTGGAAACACCATATATTTT. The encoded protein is CAWSVGTSGNTIYF.

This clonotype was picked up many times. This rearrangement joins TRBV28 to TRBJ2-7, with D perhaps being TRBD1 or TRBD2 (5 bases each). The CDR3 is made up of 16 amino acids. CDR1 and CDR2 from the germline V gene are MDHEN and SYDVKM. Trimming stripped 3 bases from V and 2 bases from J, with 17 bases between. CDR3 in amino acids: CASSLLVGEITYEQYF. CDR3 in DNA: TGTGCCAGCAGTTTGTTGGTGGGGGAGATAACCTACGAGCAGTACTTC.

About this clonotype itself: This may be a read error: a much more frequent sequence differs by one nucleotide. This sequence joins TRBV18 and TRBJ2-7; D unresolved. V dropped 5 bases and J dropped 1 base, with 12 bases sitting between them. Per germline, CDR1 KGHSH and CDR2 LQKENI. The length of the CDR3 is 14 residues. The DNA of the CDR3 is TGTGCCAGCTCAGTACAACATAAATCCTACGAGCAGTACTTC. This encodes CASSVQHKSYEQYF.

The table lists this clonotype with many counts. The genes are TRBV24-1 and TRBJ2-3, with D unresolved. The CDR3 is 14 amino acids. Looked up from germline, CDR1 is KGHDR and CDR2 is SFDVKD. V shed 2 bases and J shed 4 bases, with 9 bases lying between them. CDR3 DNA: TGTGCCACCAGTGATTCACGACAAGCAGATACGCAGTATTTT. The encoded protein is CATSDSRQADTQYF.

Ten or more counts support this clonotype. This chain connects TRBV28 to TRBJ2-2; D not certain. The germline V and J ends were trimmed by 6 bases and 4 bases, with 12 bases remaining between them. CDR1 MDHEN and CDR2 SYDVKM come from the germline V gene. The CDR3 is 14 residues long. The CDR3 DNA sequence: TGTGCCAGCAGACCCGCGGTGGGCACCGGGGAGCTGTTTTTT. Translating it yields CASRPAVGTGELFF.

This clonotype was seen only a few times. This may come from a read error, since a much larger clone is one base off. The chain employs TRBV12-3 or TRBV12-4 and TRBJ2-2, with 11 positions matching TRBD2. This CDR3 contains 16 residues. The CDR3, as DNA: TGTGCCAGCAGTCCTGGACTAGCGGGTTTAGCCGGGGAGCCGTTTTTT. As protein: CASSPGLAGLAGEPFF.

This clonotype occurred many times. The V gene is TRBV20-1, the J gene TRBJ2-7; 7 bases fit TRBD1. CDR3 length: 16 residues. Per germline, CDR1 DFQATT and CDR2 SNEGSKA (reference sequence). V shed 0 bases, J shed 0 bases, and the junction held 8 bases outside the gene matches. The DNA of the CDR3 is TGCAGTGCTAGAGAGGTCGACAGGGCGAGCTCCTACGAGCAGTACTTC. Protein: CSAREVDRASSYEQYF.

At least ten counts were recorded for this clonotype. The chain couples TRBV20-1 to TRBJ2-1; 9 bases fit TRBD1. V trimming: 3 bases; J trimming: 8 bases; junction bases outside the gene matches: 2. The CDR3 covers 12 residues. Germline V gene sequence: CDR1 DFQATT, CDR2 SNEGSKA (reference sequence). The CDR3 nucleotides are TGCAGTGCTAGGGACAGGGGCGATGAGCAGTTCTTC. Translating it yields CSARDRGDEQFF.

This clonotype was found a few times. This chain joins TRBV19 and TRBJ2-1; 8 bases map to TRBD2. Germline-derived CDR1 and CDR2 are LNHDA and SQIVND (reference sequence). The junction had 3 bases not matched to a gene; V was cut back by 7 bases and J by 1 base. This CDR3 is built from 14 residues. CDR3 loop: CASMTSASYNEQFF. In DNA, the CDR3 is TGTGCCAGTATGACTAGCGCATCCTACAATGAGCAGTTCTTC.

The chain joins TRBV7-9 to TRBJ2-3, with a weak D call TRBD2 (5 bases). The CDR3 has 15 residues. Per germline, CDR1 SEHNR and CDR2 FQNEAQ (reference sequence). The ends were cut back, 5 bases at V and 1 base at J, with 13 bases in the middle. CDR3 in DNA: TGTGCCAGCAGCCCCGAGGGTAGCGGCACAGATACGCAGTATTTT. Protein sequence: CASSPEGSGTDTQYF.